Here is one TCR beta chain with its context. Its antigen is not known. This entry comes from a study of T cell responses to AZD1222 COVID-19 vaccine. About the study: Second-dose timings of about 4 or about 12 weeks were pooled.

Regarding the study as a whole: Females made up more of the donors, who were largely white British, and clonal diversity may have come out too low.

Some clones are missing from TCRdb's copy, which holds only in-frame ones; the method was immunoSEQ multiplex PCR. The top ten clones hold 9% to 15% of a sample with over 100,000 clones, more than 75% of them seen once. V lost 4 bases and J lost 0, with 10 bases in between. The germline V gene encodes CDR1 SQVTM and CDR2 ANQGSEA. CDR3 size: 14 residues. This chain connects TRBV29-1 to TRBJ2-4; possible D gene TRBD2, 6 bases. The sequenced sample was peripheral blood, obtained on day 0 of AZD1222 vaccination. This receptor was identified in an adult in good health. DNA of the CDR3: TGCAGCGTTGTTGCGGGGCTAGCCAAAAACATTCAGTACTTC. Translated, it gives CSVVAGLAKNIQYF.